This T cell receptor beta chain originates from a study of blood T cell repertoires in COVID-19. Whole-study context: The cDNA or gDNA used as material had been derived from T cells, B-cell-depleted T cells, or PBMCs.

This CDR3 comprises 13 residues. CDR1 is MNHEY and CDR2 is SMNVEV in the germline V gene (reference sequence). The V gene lost 4 bases and the J gene lost 5 bases, with 11 bases spanning the gap. Using immunoSEQ multiplex PCR, the repertoire was profiled, and TCRdb retains in-frame clones only, with some absent. The sample comprises over 150,000 clones, roughly 84% of which are singletons, and 6.5% to 7.5% rests with the top ten. The source material was peripheral blood. This chain links TRBV27 with TRBJ1-1; D is uncertain. The TCR sequence derives from a woman aged 40 to 49 with COVID-19, enrolled during active disease. CDR3 DNA: TGTGCCAGCAGTTACGCGGGCGAGACTGAAGCTTTCTTT. As protein: CASSYAGETEAFF.